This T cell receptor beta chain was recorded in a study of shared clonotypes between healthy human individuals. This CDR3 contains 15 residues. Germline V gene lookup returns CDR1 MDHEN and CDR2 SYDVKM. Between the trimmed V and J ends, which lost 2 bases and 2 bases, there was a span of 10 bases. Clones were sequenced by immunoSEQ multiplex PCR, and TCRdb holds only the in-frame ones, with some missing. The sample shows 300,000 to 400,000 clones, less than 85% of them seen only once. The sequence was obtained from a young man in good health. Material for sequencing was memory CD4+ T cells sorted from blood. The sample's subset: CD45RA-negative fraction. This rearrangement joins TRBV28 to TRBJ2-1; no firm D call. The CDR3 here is CASSLPGRTYNEQFF. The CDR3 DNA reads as TGTGCCAGCAGTTTACCTGGACGGACCTACAATGAGCAGTTCTTC.